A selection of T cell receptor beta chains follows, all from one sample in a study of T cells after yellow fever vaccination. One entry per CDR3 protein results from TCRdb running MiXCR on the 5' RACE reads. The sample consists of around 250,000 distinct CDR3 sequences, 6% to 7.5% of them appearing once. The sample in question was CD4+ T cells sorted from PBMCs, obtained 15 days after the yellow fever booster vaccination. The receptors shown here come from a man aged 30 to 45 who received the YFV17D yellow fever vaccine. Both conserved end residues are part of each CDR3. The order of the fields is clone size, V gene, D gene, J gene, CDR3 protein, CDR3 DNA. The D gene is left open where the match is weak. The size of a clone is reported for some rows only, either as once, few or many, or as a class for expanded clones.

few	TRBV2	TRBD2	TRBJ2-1	CASRETSGGYNEQFF	TGTGCCAGCAGGGAGACTAGCGGGGGCTACAATGAGCAGTTCTTC
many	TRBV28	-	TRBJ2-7	CASKGRAAGPSYEQYF	TGTGCCAGCAAGGGCCGGGCGGCGGGGCCTTCCTACGAGCAGTACTTC
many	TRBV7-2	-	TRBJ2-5	CASSPPVGSRETQYF	TGTGCCAGCAGCCCCCCGGTGGGTAGCAGGGAGACCCAGTACTTC
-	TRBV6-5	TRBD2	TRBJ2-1	CASRTSGLAGVNEQFF	TGTGCCAGCAGGACTTCGGGACTAGCGGGAGTAAATGAGCAGTTCTTC
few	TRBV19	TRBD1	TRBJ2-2	CASRPDRVKTGELFF	TGTGCCAGTAGGCCAGACAGGGTAAAGACCGGGGAGCTGTTTTTT
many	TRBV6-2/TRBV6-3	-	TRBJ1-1	CASSSRDTEAFF	TGTGCCAGCAGTTCGCGGGACACTGAAGCTTTCTTT
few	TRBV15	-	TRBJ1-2	CATSREGTGTGYTF	TGTGCCACCAGCAGAGAGGGAACCGGGACAGGCTACACCTTC
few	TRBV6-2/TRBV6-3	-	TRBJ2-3	CASSLGLVGGTDTQYF	TGTGCCAGCAGTTTAGGGCTCGTCGGAGGCACAGATACGCAGTATTTT
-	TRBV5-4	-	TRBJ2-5	CASSGTHSQETQYF	TGTGCCAGCAGCGGGACGCACTCCCAAGAGACCCAGTACTTC
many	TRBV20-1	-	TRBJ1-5	CSARDGGIQPQHF	TGCAGTGCTAGAGATGGGGGGATTCAGCCCCAGCATTTT
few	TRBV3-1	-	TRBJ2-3	CASSQDLGANTQYF	TGTGCCAGCAGCCAAGATCTTGGAGCTAATACCCAGTATTTT
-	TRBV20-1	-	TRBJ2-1	CSADFLGEQFF	TGCAGTGCTGACTTCCTTGGTGAGCAGTTCTTC
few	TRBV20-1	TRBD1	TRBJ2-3	CSAAGQGTNTQYF	TGCAGTGCCGCGGGACAGGGGACAAATACGCAGTATTTT
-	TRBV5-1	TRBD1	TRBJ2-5	CASSPGQGGNLSPQYF	TGCGCCAGCAGCCCAGGACAGGGAGGAAATTTGAGTCCCCAGTACTTC
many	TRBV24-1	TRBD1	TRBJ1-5	CATSADSTGNQPQHF	TGTGCCACCAGTGCTGACTCGACAGGGAATCAGCCCCAGCATTTT
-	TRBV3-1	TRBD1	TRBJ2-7	CASSQALRGPRLYEQYF	TGTGCCAGCAGCCAAGCCCTCAGGGGGCCCAGACTCTACGAGCAGTACTTC